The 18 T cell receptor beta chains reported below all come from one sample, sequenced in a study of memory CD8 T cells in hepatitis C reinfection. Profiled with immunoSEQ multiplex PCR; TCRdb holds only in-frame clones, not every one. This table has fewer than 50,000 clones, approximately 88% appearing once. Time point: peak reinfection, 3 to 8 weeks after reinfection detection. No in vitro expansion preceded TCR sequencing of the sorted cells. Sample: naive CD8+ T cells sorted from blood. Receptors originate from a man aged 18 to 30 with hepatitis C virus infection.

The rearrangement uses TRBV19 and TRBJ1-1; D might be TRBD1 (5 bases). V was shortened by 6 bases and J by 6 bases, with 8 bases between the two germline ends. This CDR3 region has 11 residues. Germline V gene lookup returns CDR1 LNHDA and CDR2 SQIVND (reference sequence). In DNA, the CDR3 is TGTGCCAGTAGCCTACAGGCTGAAGCTTTCTTT. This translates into CASSLQAEAFF.

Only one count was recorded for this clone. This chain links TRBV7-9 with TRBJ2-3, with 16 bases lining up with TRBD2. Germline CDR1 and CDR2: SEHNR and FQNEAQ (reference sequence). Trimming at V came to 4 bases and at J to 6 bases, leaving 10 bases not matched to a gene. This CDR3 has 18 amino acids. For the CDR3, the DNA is TGTGCCAGCAGCTCGGGACTAGCGGGGGGGGCCGGGGTGGATACGCAGTATTTT. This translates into CASSSGLAGGAGVDTQYF. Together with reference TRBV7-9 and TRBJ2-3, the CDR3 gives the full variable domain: DTGVSQNPRHKITKRGQNVTFRCDPISEHNRLYWYRQTLGQGPEFLTYFQNEAQLEKSRLLSDRFSAERPKGSFSTLEIQRTEQGDSAMYLCASSSGLAGGAGVDTQYFGPGTRLTVL.

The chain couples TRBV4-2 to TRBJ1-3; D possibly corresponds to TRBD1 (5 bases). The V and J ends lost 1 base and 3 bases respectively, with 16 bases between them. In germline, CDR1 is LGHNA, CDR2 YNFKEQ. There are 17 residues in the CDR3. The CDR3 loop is CASSQVPGRDYGNTIYF. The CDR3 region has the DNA TGTGCCAGCAGCCAAGTTCCCGGGAGGGACTATGGAAACACCATATATTTT.

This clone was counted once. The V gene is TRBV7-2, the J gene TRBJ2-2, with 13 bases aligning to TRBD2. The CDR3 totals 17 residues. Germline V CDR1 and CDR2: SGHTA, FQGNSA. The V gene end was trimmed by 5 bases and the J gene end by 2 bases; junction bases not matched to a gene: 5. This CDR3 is CASSQTSGGPNTGELFF. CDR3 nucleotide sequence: TGTGCCAGCAGCCAGACTAGCGGGGGGCCTAACACCGGGGAGCTGTTTTTT.

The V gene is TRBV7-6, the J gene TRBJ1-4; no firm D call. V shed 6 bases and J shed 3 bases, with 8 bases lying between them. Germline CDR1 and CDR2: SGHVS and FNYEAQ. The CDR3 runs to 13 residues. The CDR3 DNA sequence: TGTGCCAGCAGTTCGGGGTCTAATGAAAAACTGTTTTTT. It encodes CASSSGSNEKLFF.

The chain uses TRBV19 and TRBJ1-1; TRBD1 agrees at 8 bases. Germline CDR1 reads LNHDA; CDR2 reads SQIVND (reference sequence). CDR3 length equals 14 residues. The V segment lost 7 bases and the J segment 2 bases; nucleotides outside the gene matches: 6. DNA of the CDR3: TGTGCCAGTACCTACGACAGGGGTAACACTGAAGCTTTCTTT. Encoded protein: CASTYDRGNTEAFF.

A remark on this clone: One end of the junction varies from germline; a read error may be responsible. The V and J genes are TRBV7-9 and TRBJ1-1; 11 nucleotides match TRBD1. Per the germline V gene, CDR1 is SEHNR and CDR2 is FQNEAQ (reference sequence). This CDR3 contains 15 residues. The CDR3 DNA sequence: TGTGCCGGCAGCTTTTTGGACAGGGGGCGGACTGAAGCTTTCTTT. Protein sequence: CAGSFLDRGRTEAFF.

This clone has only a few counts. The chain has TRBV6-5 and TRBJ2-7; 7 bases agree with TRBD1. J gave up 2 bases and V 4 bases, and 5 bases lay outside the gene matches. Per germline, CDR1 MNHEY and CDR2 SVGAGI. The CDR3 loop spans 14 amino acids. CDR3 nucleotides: TGTGCCAGCAGTTCCTGGACAGGAGCCTACGAGCAGTACTTC. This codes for CASSSWTGAYEQYF.

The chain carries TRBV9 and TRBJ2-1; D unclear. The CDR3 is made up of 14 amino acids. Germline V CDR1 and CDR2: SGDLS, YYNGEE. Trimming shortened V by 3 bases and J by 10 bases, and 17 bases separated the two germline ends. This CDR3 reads CASSGPPLDFEQFF. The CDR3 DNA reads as TGTGCCAGCAGCGGACCCCCTCTCGACTTCGAGCAGTTCTTC. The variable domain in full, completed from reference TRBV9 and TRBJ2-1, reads DSGVTQTPKHLITATGQRVTLRCSPRSGDLSVYWYQQSLDQGLQFLIQYYNGEERAKGNILERFSAQQFPDLHSELNLSSLELGDSALYFCASSGPPLDFEQFFGPGTRLTVL.

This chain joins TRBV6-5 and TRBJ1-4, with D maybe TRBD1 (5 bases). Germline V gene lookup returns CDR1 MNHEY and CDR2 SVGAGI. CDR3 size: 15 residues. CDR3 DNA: TGTGCTCGGCCGGGGGACCCGAGCCCTAATGAAAAACTGTTTTTT. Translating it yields CARPGDPSPNEKLFF.

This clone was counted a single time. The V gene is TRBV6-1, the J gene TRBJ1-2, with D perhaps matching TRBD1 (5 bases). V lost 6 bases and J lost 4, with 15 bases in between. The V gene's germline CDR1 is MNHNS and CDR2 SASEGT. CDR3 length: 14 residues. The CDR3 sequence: CASRAIGGGYGYTF. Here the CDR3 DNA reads TGTGCCAGCAGGGCAATTGGGGGGGGCTATGGCTACACCTTC.

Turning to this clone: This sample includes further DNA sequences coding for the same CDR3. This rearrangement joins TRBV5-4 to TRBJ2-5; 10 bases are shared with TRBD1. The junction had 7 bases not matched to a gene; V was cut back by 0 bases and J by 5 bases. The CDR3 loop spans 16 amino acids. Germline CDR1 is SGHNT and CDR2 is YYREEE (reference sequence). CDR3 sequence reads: CASSLEGTGEGETQYF. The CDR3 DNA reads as TGTGCCAGCAGCTTGGAAGGGACAGGGGAGGGGGAGACCCAGTACTTC.

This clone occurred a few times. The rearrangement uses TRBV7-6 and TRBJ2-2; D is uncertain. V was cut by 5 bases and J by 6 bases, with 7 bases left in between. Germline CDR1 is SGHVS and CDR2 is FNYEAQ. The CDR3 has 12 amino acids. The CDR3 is CASSPRPGELFF. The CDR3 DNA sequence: TGTGCCAGCAGCCCTAGGCCCGGGGAGCTGTTTTTT.

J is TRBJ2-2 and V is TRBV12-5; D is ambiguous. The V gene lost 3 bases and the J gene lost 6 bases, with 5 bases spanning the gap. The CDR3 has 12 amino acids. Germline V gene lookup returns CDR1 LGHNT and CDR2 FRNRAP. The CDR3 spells CASGFIPGELFF. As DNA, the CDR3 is TGTGCTAGTGGTTTTATCCCCGGGGAGCTGTTTTTT.

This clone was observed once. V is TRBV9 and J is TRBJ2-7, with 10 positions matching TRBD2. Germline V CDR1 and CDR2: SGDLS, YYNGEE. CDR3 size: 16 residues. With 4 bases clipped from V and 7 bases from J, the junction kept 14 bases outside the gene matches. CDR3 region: CASSPWTSGPPGEQYF. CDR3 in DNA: TGTGCCAGCAGCCCGTGGACTAGCGGCCCTCCGGGGGAGCAGTACTTC.

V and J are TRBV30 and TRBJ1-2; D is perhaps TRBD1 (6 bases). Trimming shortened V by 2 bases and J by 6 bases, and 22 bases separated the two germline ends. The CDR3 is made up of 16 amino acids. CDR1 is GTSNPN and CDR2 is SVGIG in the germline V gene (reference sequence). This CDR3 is CAWSPTLAGAMHGYTF. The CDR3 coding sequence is TGTGCCTGGAGTCCGACTTTGGCAGGGGCCATGCATGGCTACACCTTC.

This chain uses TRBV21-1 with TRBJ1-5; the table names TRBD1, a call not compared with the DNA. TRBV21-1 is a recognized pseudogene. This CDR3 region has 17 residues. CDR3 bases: TGTGCCAGCAGCCCGAGGTCCAGGGATTATAGCAATCAGCCCCAGCATTTT. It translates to CASSPRSRDYSNQPQHF.

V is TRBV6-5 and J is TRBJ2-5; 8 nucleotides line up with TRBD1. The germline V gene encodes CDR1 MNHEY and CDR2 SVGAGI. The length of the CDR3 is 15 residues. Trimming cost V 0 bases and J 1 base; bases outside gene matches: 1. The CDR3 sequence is CASSYSTGAQETQYF. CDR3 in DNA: TGTGCCAGCAGTTACTCGACAGGGGCCCAAGAGACCCAGTACTTC.